This T cell receptor beta chain was profiled in a study of OX40 agonist ivuxolimab in advanced cancers. The study's findings and limits: Among some nonresponders, normalized T-cell clonal expansion was also low. In general, CD8+ T cells held more expanded clones than CD4+ did, on average.

With respect to this clone: Its antigen is not known.

Sequencing used immunoSEQ multiplex PCR; TCRdb keeps in-frame clones, though not all of them. The sample shows approximately 76,000 clones, 65% to 90% of them seen only once. Germline V gene lookup returns CDR1 LGHNA and CDR2 YNFKEQ. Trimming cost V 0 bases and J 2 bases; bases outside gene matches: 14. The CDR3 is made up of 20 amino acids. The receptor was derived from an adult with an advanced solid tumor such as melanoma, head and neck, liver or kidney cancer. The rearrangement uses TRBV4-2 and TRBJ2-3; 10 nucleotides match TRBD2. Sequencing was performed on CD4+ or CD8+ T cells sorted from blood, taken in a trial of the OX40 agonist ivuxolimab. Written as DNA, the CDR3 is TGTGCCAGCAGCCAAGATAGTAGTGTGGCTAGCGGGGGACACACAGATACGCAGTATTTT. Its protein product is CASSQDSSVASGGHTDTQYF.